This T cell receptor beta chain comes out of a study of T-cell memory formation after mild COVID-19. Study-level results: Several responding clones turned up in pre-infection memory, indicating that cross-reactive memory may have taken part.

Trimming shortened V by 5 bases and J by 0 bases, and 11 bases separated the two germline ends. CDR3 length: 13 residues. Germline V lookup: CDR1 SQVTM, CDR2 ANQGSEA. TCRdb redid the calling of the 5' RACE reads with MiXCR, one entry per CDR3 protein. The sample shows approximately 350,000 distinct CDR3 sequences, 25% to 30% of them seen only once. Concerning this clonotype: Its antigen remains unidentified.

This clonotype originated in an adult woman who had mild COVID-19 (a few samples of this study predate the infection). Cell type and time point are not known. The source material was PBMCs or a T cell subset sorted from them (not recorded which). The rearrangement uses TRBV29-1 and TRBJ2-7; D tentatively fits TRBD1 or TRBD2 (5 bases each). CDR3 in amino acids: CSVMGRSSYEQYF. The CDR3 DNA reads as TGCAGCGTTATGGGACGGAGCTCCTACGAGCAGTACTTC.